A selection of T cell receptor beta chains follows, all from one sample in a study of cytomegalovirus exposure and HLA in healthy donors. Sequenced by immunoSEQ multiplex PCR; TCRdb stores in-frame clones only, minus some. This sample has approximately 130,000 clones; approximately 86% occur once, and the top ten carry more than 1.5%. Sequenced: PBMCs. The receptors were sampled from a boy aged 5-17 years in good health and CMV-seronegative. CDR3s include the opening cysteine and the closing phenylalanine or tryptophan. Fields, in order: V gene, J gene, clone size, D gene, CDR3 protein, CDR3 DNA. D genes are given only for firm matches. The listing skips clone size in some rows; elsewhere it reads once, few, many or a size class.

v_call: TRBV27; j_call: TRBJ2-2; clone_size: NA; d_call: NA; cdr3_aa: CASSLNPRGNTGELFF; cdr3_nt: TGTGCCAGCAGTCTGAACCCCAGGGGGAACACCGGGGAGCTGTTTTTT
v_call: TRBV5-1; j_call: TRBJ1-2; clone_size: NA; d_call: NA; cdr3_aa: CASSLGAGANGYTF; cdr3_nt: TGCGCCAGCAGCTTGGGGGCAGGGGCTAATGGCTACACCTTC
v_call: TRBV2; j_call: TRBJ2-7; clone_size: NA; d_call: TRBD2; cdr3_aa: CASRVTSGYSYEQYF; cdr3_nt: TGTGCCAGCAGGGTGACTAGCGGTTACTCCTACGAGCAGTACTTC
v_call: TRBV27; j_call: TRBJ1-5; clone_size: NA; d_call: NA; cdr3_aa: CASRGEGGVGPQHF; cdr3_nt: TGTGCCAGCAGGGGGGAGGGGGGGGTAGGGCCCCAGCATTTT
v_call: TRBV30; j_call: TRBJ2-1; clone_size: NA; d_call: TRBD2; cdr3_aa: CAWSPGRGANEQFF; cdr3_nt: TGTGCCTGGAGTCCGGGGAGGGGCGCGAATGAGCAGTTCTTC
v_call: TRBV5-4; j_call: TRBJ1-1; clone_size: NA; d_call: TRBD1; cdr3_aa: CASSLRQGARTEAFF; cdr3_nt: TGTGCCAGCAGCTTGCGACAGGGGGCGCGTACTGAAGCTTTCTTT
v_call: TRBV5-1; j_call: TRBJ2-1; clone_size: NA; d_call: TRBD2; cdr3_aa: CASSVAGVRGNEQFF; cdr3_nt: TGCGCCAGCAGCGTAGCGGGGGTCCGGGGCAATGAGCAGTTCTTC
v_call: TRBV7-8; j_call: TRBJ2-7; clone_size: NA; d_call: NA; cdr3_aa: CASSLRPGYEQYF; cdr3_nt: TGTGCCAGCAGTCTCCGCCCGGGGTACGAGCAGTACTTC
v_call: TRBV5-5; j_call: TRBJ1-2; clone_size: NA; d_call: NA; cdr3_aa: CASSFNGEYFYGYTF; cdr3_nt: TGTGCCAGCAGCTTTAACGGGGAATATTTCTATGGCTACACCTTC
v_call: TRBV2; j_call: TRBJ2-6; clone_size: NA; d_call: TRBD1; cdr3_aa: CASNPTGTSGANVLTF; cdr3_nt: TGTGCCAGCAACCCGACAGGGACCTCTGGGGCCAACGTCCTGACTTTC
v_call: TRBV5-3; j_call: TRBJ1-1; clone_size: NA; d_call: TRBD1; cdr3_aa: CARSFFGTGKNTEAFF; cdr3_nt: TGTGCCAGAAGCTTTTTCGGGACAGGGAAGAACACTGAAGCTTTCTTT
v_call: TRBV5-8; j_call: TRBJ2-7; clone_size: few; d_call: TRBD1; cdr3_aa: CASSPGQGDARYEQYF; cdr3_nt: TGTGCCAGCAGCCCGGGACAGGGTGATGCTCGCTACGAGCAGTACTTC
v_call: TRBV9; j_call: TRBJ1-5; clone_size: NA; d_call: NA; cdr3_aa: CASSGSHSNQPQHF; cdr3_nt: TGTGCCAGCAGCGGCAGTCATAGCAATCAGCCCCAGCATTTT
v_call: TRBV5-1; j_call: TRBJ1-2; clone_size: NA; d_call: NA; cdr3_aa: CASSPRTDYGYTF; cdr3_nt: TGCGCCAGCAGCCCCCGGACAGACTATGGCTACACCTTC
v_call: TRBV30; j_call: TRBJ2-7; clone_size: few; d_call: NA; cdr3_aa: CAWEKGHFSYEQYF; cdr3_nt: TGTGCCTGGGAAAAAGGACACTTTTCCTACGAGCAGTACTTC
v_call: TRBV27; j_call: TRBJ2-7; clone_size: NA; d_call: TRBD2; cdr3_aa: CASSFLGTSENEQYF; cdr3_nt: TGTGCCAGCAGTTTCTTAGGGACTAGCGAAAACGAGCAGTACTTC
v_call: TRBV11-2; j_call: TRBJ1-3; clone_size: NA; d_call: NA; cdr3_aa: CASSHLTVSIRNTIYF; cdr3_nt: TGTGCCAGCAGCCACCTCACGGTGTCTATTAGAAACACCATATATTTT
v_call: TRBV13; j_call: TRBJ2-5; clone_size: NA; d_call: TRBD1; cdr3_aa: CASSQDRGGQETQYF; cdr3_nt: TGTGCCAGCAGCCAAGACAGGGGTGGGCAAGAGACCCAGTACTTC
v_call: TRBV7-9; j_call: TRBJ2-1; clone_size: NA; d_call: NA; cdr3_aa: CASSAETFANEQFF; cdr3_nt: TGTGCCAGCAGCGCGGAGACTTTCGCCAATGAGCAGTTCTTC
v_call: TRBV5-1; j_call: TRBJ2-7; clone_size: NA; d_call: TRBD2; cdr3_aa: CASRGLAGSYEQYF; cdr3_nt: TGCGCCAGCAGGGGACTAGCGGGGTCCTACGAGCAGTACTTC
v_call: TRBV25-1; j_call: TRBJ1-1; clone_size: NA; d_call: NA; cdr3_aa: CASRIGGGGAFF; cdr3_nt: TGTGCCAGCAGGATAGGGGGAGGGGGAGCTTTCTTT
v_call: TRBV6-6; j_call: TRBJ2-5; clone_size: NA; d_call: NA; cdr3_aa: CASSYHTQETQYF; cdr3_nt: TGTGCCAGCAGTTACCACACCCAAGAGACCCAGTACTTC
v_call: TRBV4-1; j_call: TRBJ2-3; clone_size: NA; d_call: NA; cdr3_aa: CASSQEGLRTDTQYF; cdr3_nt: TGCGCCAGCAGCCAAGAAGGACTACGCACAGATACGCAGTATTTT
v_call: TRBV25-1; j_call: TRBJ1-6; clone_size: NA; d_call: TRBD1; cdr3_aa: CASSKGQGSRHNSPLHF; cdr3_nt: TGTGCCAGCAGTAAGGGACAGGGTTCAAGGCATAATTCACCCCTCCACTTT
v_call: TRBV30; j_call: TRBJ1-1; clone_size: once; d_call: TRBD1; cdr3_aa: CAWGTGSVYTEAFF; cdr3_nt: TGTGCCTGGGGGACAGGTTCGGTCTACACTGAAGCTTTCTTT
v_call: TRBV4-3; j_call: TRBJ1-6; clone_size: NA; d_call: TRBD1; cdr3_aa: CASSQGSGTDNSPLHF; cdr3_nt: TGCGCCAGCAGCCAGGGGAGTGGGACAGATAATTCACCCCTCCACTTT